The entry below describes one TCR beta chain. Its antigen is not identified. The data derive from a study of cytomegalovirus exposure and HLA in healthy donors. Study-wide results and caveats: A later analysis reported that several of the most significant clusters appeared to be linked to common viral pathogens, among them Epstein-Barr virus.

Healthy bone marrow donors supplied every sample. The PCR ran on 60 Vbeta and 13 Jbeta primers. Study processing details: The count from a later analysis was tens of millions of unique TCR beta chains, about 10 million of them shared. Generated by immunoSEQ multiplex PCR, the TCRdb table keeps only in-frame clones and is missing some. The V and J calls and the clone size are those of that table, but D and trimming were determined from the DNA. In the table there are tens of thousands of clones, approximately 55% of which are singletons. CDR1 is MRHNA and CDR2 is SNTAGT in the germline V gene. This CDR3 contains 15 residues. Trimming took 3 bases from V and 0 from J, leaving 11 bases between them.

The sequence was obtained from a woman aged 40 to 50 in good health and CMV-seropositive. The chain recombines TRBV6-4 with TRBJ1-1, with no clear D. Sequencing was carried out using PBMCs. CDR3 loop: CASSEKSDMNTEAFF. DNA of the CDR3: TGTGCCAGCAGTGAAAAAAGCGATATGAACACTGAAGCTTTCTTT.